The T cell receptor beta chain under discussion was sequenced for a study of blood T cell repertoires in COVID-19. Here immunoSEQ multiplex PCR was the method, and the copy in TCRdb shows in-frame clones only, minus some. The sample consists of 65,000 to 85,000 clones, roughly nine tenths of them appearing once. V gave up 3 bases and J gave up 3 bases; unmatched junction bases: 7. CDR1 SGHTA and CDR2 FQGNSA come from the germline V gene. CDR3 length: 15 amino acids. The chain employs TRBV7-2 and TRBJ2-7; the match to TRBD1 covers 8 bases. The material sequenced was peripheral blood. The source of this sequence is a man in his fifties or sixties with active COVID-19. CDR3 nucleotide sequence: TGTGCCAGCAGCTTTTTCGGACAGGGTTACTACGAGCAGTACTTC. It is translated as CASSFFGQGYYEQYF.